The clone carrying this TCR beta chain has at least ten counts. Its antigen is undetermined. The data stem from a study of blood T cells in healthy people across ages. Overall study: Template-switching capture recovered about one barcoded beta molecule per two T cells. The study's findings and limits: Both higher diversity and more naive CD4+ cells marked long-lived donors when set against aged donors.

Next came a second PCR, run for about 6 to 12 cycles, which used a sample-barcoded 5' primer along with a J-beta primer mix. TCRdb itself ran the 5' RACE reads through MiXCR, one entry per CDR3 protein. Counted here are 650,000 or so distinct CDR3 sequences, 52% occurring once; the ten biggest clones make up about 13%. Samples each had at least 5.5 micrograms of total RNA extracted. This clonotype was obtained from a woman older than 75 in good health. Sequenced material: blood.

The CDR3, as DNA: TGTGCCAGCAGCCTCTCACCGATGGGGAACACTGAAGCTTTCTTT. It yields the protein CASSLSPMGNTEAFF. The chain links TRBV4-2 to TRBJ1-1, with D unresolved. V was pared by 4 bases and J by 1 base, with 13 bases between. CDR1 is LGHNA and CDR2 is YNFKEQ in the germline V gene. This CDR3 region has 15 residues.